Given below is one T cell receptor (beta chain) in context. Its matching antigen is unknown. It was about 210 ng DNA, 28,000 or so T cell genomes, that sorted-subset replicate PCRs used. The repertoire was sequenced with immunoSEQ multiplex PCR; TCRdb's copy has only in-frame clones and lacks some. The sample shows around 510,000 clones, 90% to 96% of them seen only once. The entry originates in a study of shared clonotypes between healthy human individuals. Notes on the study in general: Larger richness was generally estimated for naive than memory subsets.

V gave up 1 base and J gave up 4 bases; unmatched junction bases: 7. CDR3 length equals 16 residues. Germline CDR1 MDHEN, CDR2 SYDVKM. V gene TRBV28 combines with J gene TRBJ2-5, with 9 bases aligning to TRBD2. The source of this sequence is a woman under 40 in good health. The sample comprised naive CD4+ T cells sorted from blood. Sample subset: CD45RA+ positively selected. CDR3 in DNA: TGTGCCAGCAGTTTATCTCCAGCGGGAGGTCTAGAGACCCAGTACTTC. Its translation is CASSLSPAGGLETQYF. The full variable domain, with the rest looked up from reference TRBV28 and TRBJ2-5, is DVKVTQSSRYLVKRTGEKVFLECVQDMDHENMFWYRQDPGLGLRLIYFSYDVKMKEKGDIPEGYSVSREKKERFSLILESASTNQTSMYLCASSLSPAGGLETQYFGPGTRLLVL.